This TCR beta chain was sequenced during a study of cytomegalovirus exposure and HLA in healthy donors. General study results and limits: Generally TCR sequences proved uncommon, though certain public TCRs appeared in numerous donors.

The donors gave bone marrow, and they were healthy. Likely unrecorded immune exposures existed in these nominally healthy donors. In regard to this clone: Its antigen is still unknown.

The PCR ran on 60 Vbeta and 13 Jbeta primers. The data were produced by immunoSEQ multiplex PCR, yet TCRdb's version contains in-frame clones alone and is incomplete. The sample contains about 120,000 clones, 65% to 80% of which appear only once. Specimen: PBMCs. The receptor was isolated from a woman aged 40 to 50 in good health and CMV-seropositive.

The DNA of the CDR3 is TGTGCCAGCATCCGCTCAGGGACGAACACCGGGGAGCTGTTTTTT. Translating gives CASIRSGTNTGELFF. The chain uses TRBV7-9 and TRBJ2-2; possibly TRBD1 for D (5 bases). The CDR3 spans 15 residues. V was shortened by 7 bases and J by 0 bases, with 12 bases between the two germline ends. CDR1 SEHNR and CDR2 FQNEAQ come from the germline V gene (reference sequence).